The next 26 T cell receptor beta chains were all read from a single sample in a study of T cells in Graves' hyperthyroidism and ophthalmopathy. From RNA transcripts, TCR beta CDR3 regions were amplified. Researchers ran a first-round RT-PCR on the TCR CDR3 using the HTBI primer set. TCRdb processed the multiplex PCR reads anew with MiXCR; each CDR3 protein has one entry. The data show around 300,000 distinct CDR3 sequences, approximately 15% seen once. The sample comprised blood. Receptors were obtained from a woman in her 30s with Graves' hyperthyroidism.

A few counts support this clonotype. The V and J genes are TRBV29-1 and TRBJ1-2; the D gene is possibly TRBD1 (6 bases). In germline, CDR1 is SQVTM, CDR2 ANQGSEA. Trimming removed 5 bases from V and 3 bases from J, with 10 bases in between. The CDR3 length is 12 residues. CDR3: CSVQQGYYGYTF. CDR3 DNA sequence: TGCAGCGTTCAGCAGGGGTACTATGGCTACACCTTC.

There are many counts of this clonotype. DNA for the CDR3: TGCAGTGCTACGGGGGGGAACTCCTACGAGCAGTACTTC. Amino acid sequence: CSATGGNSYEQYF. The chain is built from TRBV20-1 and TRBJ2-7; TRBD2 matches 8 bases. Germline V CDR1 and CDR2: DFQATT, SNEGSKA (reference sequence). Trimming took 4 bases from V and 0 from J; bases not matched to a gene: 2. This CDR3 has 13 residues.

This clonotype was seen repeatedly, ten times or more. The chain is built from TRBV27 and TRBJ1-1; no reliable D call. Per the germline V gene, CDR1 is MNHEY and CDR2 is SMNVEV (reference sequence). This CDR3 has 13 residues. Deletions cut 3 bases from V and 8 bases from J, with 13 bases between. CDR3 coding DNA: TGTGCCAGCAGTTTCAGACCGGACCAAGAAGCTTTCTTT. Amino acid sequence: CASSFRPDQEAFF.

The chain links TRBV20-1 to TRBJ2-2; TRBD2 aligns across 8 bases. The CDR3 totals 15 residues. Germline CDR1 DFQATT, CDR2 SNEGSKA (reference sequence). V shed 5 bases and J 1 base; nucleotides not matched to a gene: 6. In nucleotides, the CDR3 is TGCAGTGCTGGCCTCAGCGGGAGGAACACCGGGGAGCTGTTTTTT. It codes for CSAGLSGRNTGELFF.

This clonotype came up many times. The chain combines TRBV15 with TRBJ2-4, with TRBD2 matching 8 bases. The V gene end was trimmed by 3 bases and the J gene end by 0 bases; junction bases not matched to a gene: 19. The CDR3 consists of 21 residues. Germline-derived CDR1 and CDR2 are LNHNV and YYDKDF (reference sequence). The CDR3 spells CATSRPRTSREHLLAKNIQYF. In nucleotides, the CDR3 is TGTGCCACCAGCAGGCCCCGGACTAGCCGGGAACACCTCCTAGCCAAAAACATTCAGTACTTC.

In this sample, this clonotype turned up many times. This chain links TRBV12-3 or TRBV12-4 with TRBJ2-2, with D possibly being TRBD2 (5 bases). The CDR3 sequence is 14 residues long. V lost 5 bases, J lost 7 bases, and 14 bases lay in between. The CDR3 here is CASSPGRRVGELFF. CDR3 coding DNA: TGTGCCAGCAGTCCGGGAAGAAGGGTCGGGGAGCTGTTTTTT.

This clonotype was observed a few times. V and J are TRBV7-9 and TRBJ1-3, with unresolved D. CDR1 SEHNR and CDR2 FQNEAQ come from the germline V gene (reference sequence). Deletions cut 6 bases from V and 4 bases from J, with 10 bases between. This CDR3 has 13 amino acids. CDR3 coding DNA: TGTGCCAGCAGGAGTGATTCCGGAAACACCATATATTTT. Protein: CASRSDSGNTIYF.

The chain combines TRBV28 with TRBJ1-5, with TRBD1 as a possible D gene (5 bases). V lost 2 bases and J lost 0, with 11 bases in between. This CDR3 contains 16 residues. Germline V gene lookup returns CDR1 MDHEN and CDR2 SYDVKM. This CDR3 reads CASSLTGGYSNQPQHF. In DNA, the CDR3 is TGTGCCAGCAGTTTAACGGGGGGATATAGCAATCAGCCCCAGCATTTT.

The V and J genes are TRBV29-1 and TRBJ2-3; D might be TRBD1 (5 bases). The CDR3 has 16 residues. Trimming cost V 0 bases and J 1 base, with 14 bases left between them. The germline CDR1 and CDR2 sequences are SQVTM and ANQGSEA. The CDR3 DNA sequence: TGCAGCGTTGAAGATCTAGGGGATCAAGGCACAGATACGCAGTATTTT. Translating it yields CSVEDLGDQGTDTQYF.

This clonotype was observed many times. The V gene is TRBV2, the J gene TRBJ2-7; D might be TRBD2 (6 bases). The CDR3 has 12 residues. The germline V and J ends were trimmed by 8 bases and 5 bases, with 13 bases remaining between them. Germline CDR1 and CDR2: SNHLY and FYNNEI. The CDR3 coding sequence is TGTGCCAGCTACGGGGGAAGCGACGAGCAGTACTTC. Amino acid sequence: CASYGGSDEQYF.

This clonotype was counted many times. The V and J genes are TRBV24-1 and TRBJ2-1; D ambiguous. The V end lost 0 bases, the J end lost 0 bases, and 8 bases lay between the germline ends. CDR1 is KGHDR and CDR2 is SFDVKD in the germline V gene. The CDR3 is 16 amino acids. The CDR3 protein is CATSDLRVSSYNEQFF. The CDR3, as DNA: TGTGCCACCAGTGATTTGCGTGTTAGCTCCTACAATGAGCAGTTCTTC.

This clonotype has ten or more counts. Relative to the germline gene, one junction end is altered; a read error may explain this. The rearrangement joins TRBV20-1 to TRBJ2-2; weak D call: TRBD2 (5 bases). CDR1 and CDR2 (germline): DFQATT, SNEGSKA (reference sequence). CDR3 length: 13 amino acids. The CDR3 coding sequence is TGCAGTGCTCGAGAGGGAAACACCGGGGAGCTGTTTTTT. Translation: CSAREGNTGELFF.

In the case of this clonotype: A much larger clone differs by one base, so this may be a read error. The CDR3 DNA follows: TGTGCCAGTAGTATCCCCCAAGGGCGGGAGGGATGCTCCTACAATGAGCAGTTCTTC. Its translation: CASSIPQGREGCSYNEQFF. The chain combines TRBV19 with TRBJ2-1, with 9 nucleotides matching TRBD2. The CDR3 spans 19 residues. J lost 0 bases, V lost 3 bases, and 12 bases had no gene match. Germline loops: CDR1 LNHDA, CDR2 SQIVND (reference sequence).

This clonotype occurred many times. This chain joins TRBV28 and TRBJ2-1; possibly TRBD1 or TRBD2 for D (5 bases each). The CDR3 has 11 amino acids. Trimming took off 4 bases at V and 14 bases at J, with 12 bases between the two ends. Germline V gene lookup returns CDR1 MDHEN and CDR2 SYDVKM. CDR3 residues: CASSSGSREFF. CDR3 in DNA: TGTGCCAGCAGTTCGGGATCCAGGGAGTTCTTC.

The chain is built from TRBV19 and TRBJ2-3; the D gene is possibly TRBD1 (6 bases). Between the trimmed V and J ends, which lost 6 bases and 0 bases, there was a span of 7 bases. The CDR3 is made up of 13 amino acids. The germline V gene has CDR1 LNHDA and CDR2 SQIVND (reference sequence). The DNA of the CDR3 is TGTGCCAGTAGGGGACAAAGCACAGATACGCAGTATTTT. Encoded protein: CASRGQSTDTQYF.

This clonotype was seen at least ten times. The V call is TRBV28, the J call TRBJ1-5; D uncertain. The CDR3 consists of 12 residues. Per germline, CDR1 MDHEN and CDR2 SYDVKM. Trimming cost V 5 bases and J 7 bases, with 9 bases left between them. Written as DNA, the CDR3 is TGTGCCAGCAGTAGAAGGACGCAGCCCCAGCATTTT. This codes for CASSRRTQPQHF.

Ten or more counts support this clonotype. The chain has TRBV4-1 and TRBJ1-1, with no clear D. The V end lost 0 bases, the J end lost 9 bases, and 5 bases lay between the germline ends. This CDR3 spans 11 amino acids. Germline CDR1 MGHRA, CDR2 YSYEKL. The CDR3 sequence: CASSQERKAFF. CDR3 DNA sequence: TGCGCCAGCAGCCAAGAGAGGAAAGCTTTCTTT.

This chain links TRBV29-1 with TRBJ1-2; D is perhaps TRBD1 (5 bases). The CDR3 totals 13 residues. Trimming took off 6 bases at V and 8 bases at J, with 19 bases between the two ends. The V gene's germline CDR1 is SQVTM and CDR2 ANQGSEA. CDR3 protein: CSVTGQGLPGYTF. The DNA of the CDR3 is TGCAGCGTGACGGGCCAGGGTCTGCCCGGCTACACCTTC.

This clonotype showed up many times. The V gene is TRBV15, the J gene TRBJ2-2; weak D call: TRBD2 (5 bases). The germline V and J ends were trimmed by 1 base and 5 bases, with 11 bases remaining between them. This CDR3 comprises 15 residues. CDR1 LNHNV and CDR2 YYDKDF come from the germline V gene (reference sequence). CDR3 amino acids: CATSRAGLKTGELFF. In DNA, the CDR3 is TGTGCCACCAGCAGAGCTGGACTTAAAACCGGGGAGCTGTTTTTT. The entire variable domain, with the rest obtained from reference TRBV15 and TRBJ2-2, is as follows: DAMVIQNPRYQVTQFGKPVTLSCSQTLNHNVMYWYQQKSSQAPKLLFHYYDKDFNNEADTPDNFQSRRPNTSFCFLDIRSPGLGDTAMYLCATSRAGLKTGELFFGEGSRLTVL.

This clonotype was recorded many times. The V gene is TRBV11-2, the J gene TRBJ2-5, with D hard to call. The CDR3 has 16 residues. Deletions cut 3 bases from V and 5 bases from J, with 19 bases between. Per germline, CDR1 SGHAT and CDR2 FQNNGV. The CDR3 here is CASSFGGVGGLETQYF. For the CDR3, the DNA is TGTGCCAGCAGCTTCGGTGGGGTCGGTGGTTTGGAGACCCAGTACTTC.

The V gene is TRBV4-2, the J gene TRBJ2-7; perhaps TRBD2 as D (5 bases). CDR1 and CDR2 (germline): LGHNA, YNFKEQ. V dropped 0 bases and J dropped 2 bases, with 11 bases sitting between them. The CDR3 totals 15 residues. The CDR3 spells CASSQDLAGPYEQYF. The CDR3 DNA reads TGTGCCAGCAGCCAAGATTTGGCGGGCCCCTACGAGCAGTACTTC.

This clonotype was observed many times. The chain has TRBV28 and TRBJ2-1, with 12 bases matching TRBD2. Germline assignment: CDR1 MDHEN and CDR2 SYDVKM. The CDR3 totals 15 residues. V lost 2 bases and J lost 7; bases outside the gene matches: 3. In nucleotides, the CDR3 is TGTGCCAGCAGTTTACCTACTAGCGGGAGGAATGAGCAGTTCTTC. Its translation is CASSLPTSGRNEQFF.

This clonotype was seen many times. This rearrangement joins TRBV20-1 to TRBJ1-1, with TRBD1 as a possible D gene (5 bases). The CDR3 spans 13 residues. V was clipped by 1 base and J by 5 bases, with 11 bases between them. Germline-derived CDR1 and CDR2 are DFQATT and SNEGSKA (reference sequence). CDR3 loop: CSARAGERTEAFF. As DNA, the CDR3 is TGCAGTGCTAGAGCGGGGGAGAGGACTGAAGCTTTCTTT.

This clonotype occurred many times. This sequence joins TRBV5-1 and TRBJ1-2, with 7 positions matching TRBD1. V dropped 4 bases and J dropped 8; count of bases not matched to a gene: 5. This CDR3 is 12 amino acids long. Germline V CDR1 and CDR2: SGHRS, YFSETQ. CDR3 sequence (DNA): TGCGCCAGCAGCCCCGACAGGGACGGCTACACCTTC. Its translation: CASSPDRDGYTF.

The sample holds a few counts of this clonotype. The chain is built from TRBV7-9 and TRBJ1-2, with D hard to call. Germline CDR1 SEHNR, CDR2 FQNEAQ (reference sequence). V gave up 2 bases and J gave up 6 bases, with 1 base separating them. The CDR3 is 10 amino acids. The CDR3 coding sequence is TGTGCCAGCAGCTTAAATGGCTACACCTTC. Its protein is CASSLNGYTF. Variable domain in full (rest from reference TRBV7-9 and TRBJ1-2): DTGVSQNPRHKITKRGQNVTFRCDPISEHNRLYWYRQTLGQGPEFLTYFQNEAQLEKSRLLSDRFSAERPKGSFSTLEIQRTEQGDSAMYLCASSLNGYTFGSGTRLTVV.

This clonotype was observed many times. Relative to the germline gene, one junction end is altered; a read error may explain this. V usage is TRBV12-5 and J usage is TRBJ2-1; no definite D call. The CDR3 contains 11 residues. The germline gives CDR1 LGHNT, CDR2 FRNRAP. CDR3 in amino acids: CASGLGNEQFF. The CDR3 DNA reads TGTGCTAGTGGATTGGGGAATGAGCAGTTCTTC.